These 6 T cell receptor beta chains were sequenced from one sample in a study of T cell responses to AZD1222 COVID-19 vaccine. The repertoire was sequenced with immunoSEQ multiplex PCR; TCRdb's copy has only in-frame clones and lacks some. The sample comprises under 150,000 clones, around 90% of which are singletons, and 1.5% to 2% rests with the top ten. Sequenced here: peripheral blood, sampled 28 days after the second AZD1222 dose. The receptors here all came from an adult who received the AZD1222 COVID-19 vaccine.

This clone has only one observation. V gene TRBV7-9 combines with J gene TRBJ2-6; 9 bases are a match to TRBD1. Germline V lookup: CDR1 SEHNR, CDR2 FQNEAQ (reference sequence). Trimming removed 1 base from V and 2 bases from J; junction bases left unmatched: 6. The CDR3 runs 18 residues. The chain's CDR3 is CASSLVIGQGPGANVLTF. Written as DNA, the CDR3 is TGTGCCAGCAGCTTAGTTATCGGACAGGGGCCTGGGGCCAACGTCCTGACTTTC.

The V call is TRBV6-5, the J call TRBJ2-1; D gene uncertain. This CDR3 spans 12 amino acids. V lost 8 bases and J lost 6, with 11 bases in between. Germline-derived CDR1 and CDR2 are MNHEY and SVGAGI. The chain's CDR3 is CASLEWGNEQFF. Here the CDR3 DNA reads TGTGCCAGCCTTGAGTGGGGCAATGAGCAGTTCTTC.

This chain links TRBV6-5 with TRBJ1-2; D gene uncertain. CDR3 size: 12 residues. Germline CDR1 and CDR2: MNHEY and SVGAGI. Trimming shortened V by 8 bases and J by 5 bases, and 12 bases separated the two germline ends. The CDR3 spells CASGVAPYGYTF. The CDR3 DNA reads TGTGCCAGCGGGGTAGCCCCGTATGGCTACACCTTC.

The J gene is TRBJ1-3, the V gene TRBV11-2; D unresolved. This CDR3 region has 13 residues. Germline CDR1 SGHAT, CDR2 FQNNGV. Trimming shortened V by 1 base and J by 3 bases, and 4 bases separated the two germline ends. CDR3 amino acids: CASSLGDGNTIYF. DNA for the CDR3: TGTGCCAGCAGCTTAGGAGATGGAAACACCATATATTTT.

This clone is a singleton in its sample. V usage is TRBV2 and J usage is TRBJ1-4; D is uncertain. With 5 bases removed from V and 8 bases from J, the gap between germline ends came to 12 bases. CDR1 SNHLY and CDR2 FYNNEI come from the germline V gene. CDR3 length: 13 amino acids. Written as DNA, the CDR3 is TGTGCCAGCAGTCTGGCGGGTTGGGAAAAACTGTTTTTT. This translates into CASSLAGWEKLFF.

As for this clone: Other DNA sequences within the sample encode an identical CDR3. The V and J genes are TRBV12-3 or TRBV12-4 and TRBJ1-1; D call uncertain. The CDR3 totals 13 residues. V lost 2 bases and J 2 bases, leaving 6 bases between the germline ends. CDR3 region: CASSLTANTEAFF. DNA of the CDR3: TGTGCCAGCAGTTTAACGGCCAACACTGAAGCTTTCTTT.